These T cell receptor beta chains were read from a single sample in a study of identical twins. TCRdb independently ran MiXCR on the 5' RACE reads; one entry per CDR3 protein. The sample holds some 270,000 distinct CDR3 sequences, about 8% seen once. This same sample was also taken into another study, of yellow fever vaccine responses in identical twins.

The specimen sequenced was CD8+ T cells sorted from blood. These receptors were collected from a woman between 18 and 29 years old in good health. CDR3s include the opening cysteine and the closing phenylalanine or tryptophan. The D gene is left open where the match is weak.

D: TRBD1
V: TRBV12-3/TRBV12-4
CDR3: CASSSSQGAGSPLHF

D: NA
V: TRBV7-9
CDR3: CASSFLANTGELFF

D: NA
V: TRBV7-3
CDR3: CASSSEDSYNEQFF

D: NA
V: TRBV2
CDR3: CASSEGNSYNEQFF

D: TRBD2
V: TRBV4-3
CDR3: CASSSPGLAPWEQYF

D: NA
V: TRBV28
CDR3: CASRWTTSYEQYF

D: NA
V: TRBV20-1
CDR3: CSARVTDQETQYF

D: TRBD2
V: TRBV3-1
CDR3: CASSQDGLAGGETQYF

D: TRBD1
V: TRBV5-1
CDR3: CASSPGTGLTEQYF

D: NA
V: TRBV11-1
CDR3: CASSQRLQGDVRSSYEQYF

D: NA
V: TRBV27
CDR3: CASSLLARDLETQYF

D: NA
V: TRBV12-3/TRBV12-4
CDR3: CASSPGQTSGTGANVLTF

D: TRBD2
V: TRBV27
CDR3: CASSLSPRLAGNTDTQYF

D: TRBD2
V: TRBV7-9
CDR3: CASGRGLAGAEQYF

D: TRBD2
V: TRBV7-2
CDR3: CASSSGLAGTTEQFF

D: NA
V: TRBV2
CDR3: CASNVRGVVETQYF

D: NA
V: TRBV25-1
CDR3: CASRGDGIEAFF

D: TRBD2
V: TRBV4-3
CDR3: CASSQAELAGAVGELFF

D: NA
V: TRBV20-1
CDR3: CSARFQGYEQYF

D: TRBD2
V: TRBV20-1
CDR3: CSARDPRTSGDNEQFF

D: TRBD2
V: TRBV24-1
CDR3: CATSDPAGGGPLPGTDTQYF

D: NA
V: TRBV15
CDR3: CATSSSSDGSIYEQYF

D: TRBD2
V: TRBV7-8
CDR3: CASSLGGGHPDEQFF

D: NA
V: TRBV5-5
CDR3: CASSEGRVEGGHYNEQFF

D: NA
V: TRBV7-2
CDR3: CAETLGETQYF

D: TRBD1
V: TRBV12-3/TRBV12-4
CDR3: CASNQWTGLTDTQYF

D: TRBD2
V: TRBV12-3/TRBV12-4
CDR3: CASKPGGGGLYEQYF

D: TRBD2
V: TRBV27
CDR3: CASSLSIGLAGGPGSDTQYF

D: NA
V: TRBV9
CDR3: CASSVDGSNQPQHF

D: NA
V: TRBV20-1
CDR3: CSARDLASSYEQYF

D: TRBD2
V: TRBV27
CDR3: CASSWGLAGYEQYF

D: NA
V: TRBV6-5
CDR3: CASSSGQRNNEQFF

D: NA
V: TRBV20-1
CDR3: CSARKRSNEKLFF

D: NA
V: TRBV3-1
CDR3: CASSQGDLTGELFF

D: TRBD1
V: TRBV7-9
CDR3: CASSLGDRGHYEQYF

D: NA
V: TRBV10-3
CDR3: CAISDSGGDQYF

D: NA
V: TRBV14
CDR3: CASSQADIRGGDTQYF

D: NA
V: TRBV29-1
CDR3: CSVDGTGEGSYNEQFF

D: TRBD2
V: TRBV4-3
CDR3: CASSQDILAGSNEQYF

D: TRBD2
V: TRBV30
CDR3: CAWSSWAGVTDTQYF

D: TRBD1
V: TRBV11-2
CDR3: CASSFLGQGGNEKLFF

D: TRBD2
V: TRBV12-3/TRBV12-4
CDR3: CASSLGGRGDEQFF

D: NA
V: TRBV2
CDR3: CASRGQLYSTNEKLFF

D: NA
V: TRBV12-3/TRBV12-4
CDR3: CASSAREGNSPLHF

D: NA
V: TRBV20-1
CDR3: CSAHSTVSGANVLTF

D: NA
V: TRBV3-1
CDR3: CASSQDQRPTAAYEQYF

D: NA
V: TRBV4-2
CDR3: CASSQDRGVKSYNEQFF

D: NA
V: TRBV10-3
CDR3: CAISEPSTDTQYF

D: TRBD2
V: TRBV12-3/TRBV12-4
CDR3: CASTPGTTLSGQYF

D: NA
V: TRBV5-1
CDR3: CASLAGAEAFF

D: TRBD1
V: TRBV6-5
CDR3: CASSSTTGALEPQHF

D: NA
V: TRBV29-1
CDR3: CSAEDGNTEAFF

D: NA
V: TRBV20-1
CDR3: CSAWIQGVDYGYTF

D: NA
V: TRBV2
CDR3: CTSSHRTAGTVVTDTQYF

D: NA
V: TRBV5-6
CDR3: CASSSGHTYEQYF

D: TRBD1
V: TRBV5-6
CDR3: CASSPGTGLHNEQFF

D: NA
V: TRBV7-9
CDR3: CASSPRSSVHEQFF

D: NA
V: TRBV24-1
CDR3: CATSDTRDSYNEQFF

D: NA
V: TRBV14
CDR3: CASSQVWADAEQYF

D: NA
V: TRBV4-3
CDR3: CASSQNSGSYNEQFF